This note documents a single TCR beta chain sequence. The data were obtained in a study of human T cells and chemical hapten exposure. Each CDR3 protein gets one entry after TCRdb re-called the RACE reads with MiXCR. The repertoire holds some 350,000 distinct CDR3 sequences, with about 7% as singletons. The CDR3 spans 13 residues. The ends were cut back, 7 bases at V and 9 bases at J, with 18 bases in the middle. Germline CDR1 and CDR2: MNHNS and SASEGT. Time point indicated: patch test 1, 2 weeks after DPC sensitization. Noted treatment: therapeutic diphenylcyclopropenone sensitization with weekly scalp DPC.

The gene calls are TRBV6-1 and TRBJ1-1; a possible D gene is TRBD1 (6 bases). The TCR sequence derives from a woman aged 18-30 years with alopecia areata. Some clones in this sample may be carry-over from other donors' samples. The sample was whole blood, taken in connection with sensitization to the hapten diphenylcyclopropenone (DPC). The CDR3 DNA reads TGTGCCAGCAAAGAACAAGGGGGAATTAAAGCTTTCTTT. Translating gives CASKEQGGIKAFF.